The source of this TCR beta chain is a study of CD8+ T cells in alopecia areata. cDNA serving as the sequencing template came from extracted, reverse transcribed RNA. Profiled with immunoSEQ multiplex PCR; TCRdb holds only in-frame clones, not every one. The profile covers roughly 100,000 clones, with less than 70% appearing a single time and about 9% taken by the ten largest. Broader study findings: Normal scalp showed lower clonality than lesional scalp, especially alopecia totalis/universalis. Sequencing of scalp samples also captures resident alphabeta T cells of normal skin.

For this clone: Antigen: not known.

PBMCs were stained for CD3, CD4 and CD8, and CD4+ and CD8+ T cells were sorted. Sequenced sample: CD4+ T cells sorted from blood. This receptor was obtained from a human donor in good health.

The CDR3 reads CASSPGQGVADTQYF. The CDR3 DNA is TGCGCCAGCAGCCCGGGACAGGGGGTGGCAGATACGCAGTATTTT. This sequence joins TRBV5-1 and TRBJ2-3; 11 nucleotides line up with TRBD1. The CDR3 consists of 15 residues. J lost 4 bases, V lost 4 bases, and 5 bases had no gene match. CDR1 and CDR2 from the germline V gene are SGHRS and YFSETQ.